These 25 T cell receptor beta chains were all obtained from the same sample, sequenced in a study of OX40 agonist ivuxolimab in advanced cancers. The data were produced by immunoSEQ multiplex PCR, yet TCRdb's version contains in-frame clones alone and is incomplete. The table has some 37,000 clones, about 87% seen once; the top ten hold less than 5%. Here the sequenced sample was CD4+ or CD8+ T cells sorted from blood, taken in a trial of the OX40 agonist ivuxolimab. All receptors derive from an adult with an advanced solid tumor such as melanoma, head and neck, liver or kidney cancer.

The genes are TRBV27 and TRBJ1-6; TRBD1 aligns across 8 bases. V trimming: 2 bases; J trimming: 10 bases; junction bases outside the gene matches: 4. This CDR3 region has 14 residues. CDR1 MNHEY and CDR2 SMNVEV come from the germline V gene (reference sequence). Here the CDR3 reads CASSLSRGPSPLHF. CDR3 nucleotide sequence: TGTGCCAGCAGTTTAAGCAGGGGGCCATCACCCCTCCACTTT.

Written as DNA, the CDR3 is TGTGCCAGCTCGACCCCTGGACTAGCCAGTGAGCAGTTCTTC. Translated: CASSTPGLASEQFF. The chain carries TRBV18 and TRBJ2-1, with 8 bases matching TRBD2. V dropped 6 bases and J dropped 9; count of bases not matched to a gene: 10. The CDR3 length is 14 residues. The germline gives CDR1 KGHSH, CDR2 LQKENI. Full variable domain (rest looked up from reference TRBV18 and TRBJ2-1): NAGVMQNPRHLVRRRGQEARLRCSPMKGHSHVYWYRQLPEEGLKFMVYLQKENIIDESGMPKERFSAEFPKEGPSILRIQQVVRGDSAAYFCASSTPGLASEQFFGPGTRLTVL.

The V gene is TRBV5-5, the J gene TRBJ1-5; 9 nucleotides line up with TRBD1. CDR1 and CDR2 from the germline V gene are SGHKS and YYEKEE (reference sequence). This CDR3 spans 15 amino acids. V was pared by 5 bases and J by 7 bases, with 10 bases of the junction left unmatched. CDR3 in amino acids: CASSPRGTGIQPQHF. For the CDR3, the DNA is TGTGCCAGCAGTCCGAGGGGGACAGGGATCCAGCCCCAGCATTTT.

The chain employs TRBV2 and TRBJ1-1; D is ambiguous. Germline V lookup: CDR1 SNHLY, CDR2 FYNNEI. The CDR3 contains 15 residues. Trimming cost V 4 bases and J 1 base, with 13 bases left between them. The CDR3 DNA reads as TGTGCCAGCAGTGGGGGTCTGGGTAGGAACACTGAAGCTTTCTTT. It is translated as CASSGGLGRNTEAFF.

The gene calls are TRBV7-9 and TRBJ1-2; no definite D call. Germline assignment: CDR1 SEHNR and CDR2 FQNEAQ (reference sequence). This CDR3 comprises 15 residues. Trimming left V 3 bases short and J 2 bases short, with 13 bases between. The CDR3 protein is CASSFAPGRNYGYTF. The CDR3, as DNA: TGTGCCAGCAGCTTCGCACCGGGCCGAAACTATGGCTACACCTTC.

CDR3 nucleotide sequence: TGTGCCAGCAGCTCTATGACCTTCTCCTACGAGCAGTACTTC. Its protein is CASSSMTFSYEQYF. The chain links TRBV7-8 to TRBJ2-7; D call uncertain. The CDR3 length is 14 residues. CDR1 and CDR2 (germline): SGHVS, FQNEAQ. Between the trimmed V and J ends, which lost 4 bases and 0 bases, there was a span of 10 bases.

The CDR3 sequence: CAWSVLGQGANEQYF. The CDR3 DNA is TGTGCCTGGAGTGTACTGGGACAGGGAGCGAACGAGCAGTACTTC. The chain uses TRBV30 and TRBJ2-7, with 9 bases identical to TRBD1. V shed 0 bases, J shed 5 bases, and the junction held 8 bases outside the gene matches. Germline values: CDR1 GTSNPN, CDR2 SVGIG (reference sequence). The CDR3 has 15 residues. Filled out from reference TRBV30 and TRBJ2-7, the complete variable domain reads SQTIHQWPATLVQPVGSPLSLECTVEGTSNPNLYWYRQAAGRGLQLLFYSVGIGQISSEVPQNLSASRPQDRQFILSSKKLLLSDSGFYLCAWSVLGQGANEQYFGPGTRLTVT.

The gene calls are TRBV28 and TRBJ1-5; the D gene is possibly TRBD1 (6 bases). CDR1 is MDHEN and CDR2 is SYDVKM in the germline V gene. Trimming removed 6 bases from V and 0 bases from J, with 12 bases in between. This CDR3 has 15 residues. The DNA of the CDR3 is TGTGCCAGCAGGTCCACAGGGAATAGCAATCAGCCCCAGCATTTT. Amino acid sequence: CASRSTGNSNQPQHF.

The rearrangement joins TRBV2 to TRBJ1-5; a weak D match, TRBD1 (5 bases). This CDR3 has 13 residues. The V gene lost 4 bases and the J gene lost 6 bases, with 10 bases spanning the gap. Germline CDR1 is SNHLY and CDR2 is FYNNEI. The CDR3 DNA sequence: TGTGCCAGCAGTGGAAGGGGAGGTCAGCCCCAGCATTTT. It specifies CASSGRGGQPQHF.

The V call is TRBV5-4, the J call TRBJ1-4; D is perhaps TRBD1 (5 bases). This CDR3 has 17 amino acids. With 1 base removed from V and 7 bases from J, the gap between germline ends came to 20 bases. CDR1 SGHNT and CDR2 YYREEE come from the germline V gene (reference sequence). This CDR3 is CASSLSPTVRAGEKLFF. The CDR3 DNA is TGTGCCAGCAGCTTGAGCCCGACAGTGCGCGCGGGTGAAAAACTGTTTTTT.

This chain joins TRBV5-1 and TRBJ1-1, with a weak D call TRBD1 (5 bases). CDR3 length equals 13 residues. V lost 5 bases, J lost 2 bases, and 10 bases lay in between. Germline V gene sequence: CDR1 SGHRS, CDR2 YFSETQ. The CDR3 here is CASSVGVNTEAFF. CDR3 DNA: TGCGCCAGCAGTGTAGGGGTTAACACTGAAGCTTTCTTT.

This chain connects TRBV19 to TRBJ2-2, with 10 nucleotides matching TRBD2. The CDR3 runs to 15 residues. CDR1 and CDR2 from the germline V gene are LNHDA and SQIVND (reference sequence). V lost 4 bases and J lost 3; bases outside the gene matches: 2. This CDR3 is CASSRLAGHTGELFF. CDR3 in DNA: TGTGCCAGTAGTAGACTAGCGGGTCACACCGGGGAGCTGTTTTTT.

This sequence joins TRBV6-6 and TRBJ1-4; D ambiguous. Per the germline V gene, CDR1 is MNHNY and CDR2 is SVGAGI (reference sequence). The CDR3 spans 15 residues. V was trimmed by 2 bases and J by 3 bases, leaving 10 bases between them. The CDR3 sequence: CASSYARIPNEKLFF. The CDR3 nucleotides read TGTGCCAGCAGTTACGCGAGGATCCCTAATGAAAAACTGTTTTTT.

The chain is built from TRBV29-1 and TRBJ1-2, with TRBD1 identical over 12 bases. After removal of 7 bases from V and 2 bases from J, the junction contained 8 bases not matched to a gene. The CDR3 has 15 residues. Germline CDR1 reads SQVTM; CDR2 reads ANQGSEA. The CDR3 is CSAGTGGVGNYGYTF. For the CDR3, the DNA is TGCAGCGCCGGGACAGGGGGCGTAGGGAACTATGGCTACACCTTC.

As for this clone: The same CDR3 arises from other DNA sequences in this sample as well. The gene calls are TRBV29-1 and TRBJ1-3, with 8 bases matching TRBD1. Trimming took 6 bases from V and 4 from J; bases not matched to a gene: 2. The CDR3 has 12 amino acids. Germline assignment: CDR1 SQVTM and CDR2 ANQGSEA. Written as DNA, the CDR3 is TGCAGCGTCAGGGGGCAAGGAAACACCATATATTTT. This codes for CSVRGQGNTIYF.

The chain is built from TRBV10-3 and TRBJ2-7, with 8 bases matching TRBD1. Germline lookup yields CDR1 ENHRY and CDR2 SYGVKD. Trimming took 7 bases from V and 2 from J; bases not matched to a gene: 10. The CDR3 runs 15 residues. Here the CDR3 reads CAITSGTGVPYEQYF. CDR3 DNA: TGTGCCATCACCTCCGGGACAGGAGTGCCCTACGAGCAGTACTTC.

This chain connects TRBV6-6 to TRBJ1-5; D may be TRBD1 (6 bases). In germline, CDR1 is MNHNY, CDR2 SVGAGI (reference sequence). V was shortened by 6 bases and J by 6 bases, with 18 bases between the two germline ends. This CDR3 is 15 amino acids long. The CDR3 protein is CASSHRGAGSQPQHF. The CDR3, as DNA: TGTGCCAGCAGCCACCGGGGGGCTGGGAGTCAGCCCCAGCATTTT.

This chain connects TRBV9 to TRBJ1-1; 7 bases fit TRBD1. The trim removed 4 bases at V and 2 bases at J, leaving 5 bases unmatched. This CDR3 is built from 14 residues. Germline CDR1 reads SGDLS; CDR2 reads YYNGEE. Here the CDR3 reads CASSTNRGNTEAFF. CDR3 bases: TGTGCCAGCAGCACAAACAGGGGTAACACTGAAGCTTTCTTT.

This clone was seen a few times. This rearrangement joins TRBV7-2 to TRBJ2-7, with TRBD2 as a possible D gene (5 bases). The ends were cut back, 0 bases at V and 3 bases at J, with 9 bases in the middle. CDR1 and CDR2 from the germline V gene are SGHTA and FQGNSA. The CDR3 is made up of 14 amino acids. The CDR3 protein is CASSLATTHYEQYF. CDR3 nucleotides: TGTGCCAGCAGCTTAGCGACTACCCACTACGAGCAGTACTTC.

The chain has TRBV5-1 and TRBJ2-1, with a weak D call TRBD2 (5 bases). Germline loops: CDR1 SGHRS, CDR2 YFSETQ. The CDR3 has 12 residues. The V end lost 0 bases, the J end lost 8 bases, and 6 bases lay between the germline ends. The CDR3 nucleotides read TGCGCCAGCAGCTTGGCGGGATATGAGCAGTTCTTC. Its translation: CASSLAGYEQFF.

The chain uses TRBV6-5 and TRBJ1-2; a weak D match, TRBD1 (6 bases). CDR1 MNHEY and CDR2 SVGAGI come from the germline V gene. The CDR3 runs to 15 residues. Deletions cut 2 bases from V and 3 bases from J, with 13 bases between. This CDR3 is CASSYNRARYYGYTF. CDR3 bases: TGTGCCAGCAGTTACAACAGGGCCCGATACTATGGCTACACCTTC.

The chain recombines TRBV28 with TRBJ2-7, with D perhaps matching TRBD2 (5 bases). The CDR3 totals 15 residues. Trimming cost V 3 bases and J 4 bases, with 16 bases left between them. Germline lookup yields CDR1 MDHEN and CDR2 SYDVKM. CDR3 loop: CASSFAAGLTYEQYF. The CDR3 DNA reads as TGTGCCAGCAGTTTCGCGGCGGGCCTGACTTACGAGCAGTACTTC.

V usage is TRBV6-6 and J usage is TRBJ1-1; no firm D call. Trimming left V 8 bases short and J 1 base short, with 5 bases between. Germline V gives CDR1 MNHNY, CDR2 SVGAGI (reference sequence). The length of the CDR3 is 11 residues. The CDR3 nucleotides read TGTGCCAGCGGTAGGAACACTGAAGCTTTCTTT. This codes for CASGRNTEAFF.

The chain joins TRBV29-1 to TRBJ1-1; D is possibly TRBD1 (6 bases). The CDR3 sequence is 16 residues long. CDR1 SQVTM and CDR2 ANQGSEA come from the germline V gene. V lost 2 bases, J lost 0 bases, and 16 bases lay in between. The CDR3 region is CSVELDRIALNTEAFF. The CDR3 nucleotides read TGCAGCGTTGAACTAGACAGGATCGCACTGAACACTGAAGCTTTCTTT.

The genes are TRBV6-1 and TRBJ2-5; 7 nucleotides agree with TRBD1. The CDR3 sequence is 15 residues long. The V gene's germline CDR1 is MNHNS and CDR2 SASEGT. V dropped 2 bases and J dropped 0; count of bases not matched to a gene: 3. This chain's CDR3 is CASSESQGHQETQYF. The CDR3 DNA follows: TGTGCCAGCAGTGAATCACAGGGGCACCAAGAGACCCAGTACTTC.